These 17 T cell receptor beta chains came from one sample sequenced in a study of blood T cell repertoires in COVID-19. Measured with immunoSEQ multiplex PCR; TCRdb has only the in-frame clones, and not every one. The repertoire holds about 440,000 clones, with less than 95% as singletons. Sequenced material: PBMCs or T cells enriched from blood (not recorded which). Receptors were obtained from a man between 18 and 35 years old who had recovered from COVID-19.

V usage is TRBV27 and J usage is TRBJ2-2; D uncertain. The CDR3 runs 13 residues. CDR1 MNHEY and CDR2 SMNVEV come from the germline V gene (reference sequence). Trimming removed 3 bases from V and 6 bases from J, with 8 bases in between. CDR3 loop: CASSFIAPGELFF. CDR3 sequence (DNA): TGTGCCAGCAGTTTCATAGCCCCCGGGGAGCTGTTTTTT.

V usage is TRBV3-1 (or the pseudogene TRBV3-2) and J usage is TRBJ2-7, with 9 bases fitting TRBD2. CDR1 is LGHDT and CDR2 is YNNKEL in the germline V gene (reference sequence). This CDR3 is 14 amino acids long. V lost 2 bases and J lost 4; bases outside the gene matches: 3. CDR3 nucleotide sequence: TGTGCCAGCAGCCAACTAGCGGGATTTTACGAGCAGTACTTC. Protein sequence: CASSQLAGFYEQYF.

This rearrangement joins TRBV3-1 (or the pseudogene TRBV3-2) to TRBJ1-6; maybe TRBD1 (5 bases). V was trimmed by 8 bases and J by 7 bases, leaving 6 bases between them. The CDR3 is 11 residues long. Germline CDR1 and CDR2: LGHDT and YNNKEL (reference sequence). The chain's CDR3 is CASRGNSPLHF. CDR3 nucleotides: TGTGCCAGCCGGGGGAATTCACCCCTCCACTTT.

The chain's CDR3 is CASSWTISTDTQYF. The CDR3 DNA is TGTGCCAGCAGCTGGACAATTTCCACAGATACGCAGTATTTT. This rearrangement joins TRBV5-8 to TRBJ2-3, with D possibly TRBD1 on 5 matching bases. The CDR3 consists of 14 residues. The germline CDR1 and CDR2 sequences are SGHTS and YDEGEE. V was cut by 3 bases and J by 2 bases, with 10 bases left in between.

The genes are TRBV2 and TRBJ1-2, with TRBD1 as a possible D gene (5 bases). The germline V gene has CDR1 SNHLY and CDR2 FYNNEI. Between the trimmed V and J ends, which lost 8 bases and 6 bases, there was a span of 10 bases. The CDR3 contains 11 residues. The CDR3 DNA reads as TGTGCCAGCGGGGCGGGGAATGGCTACACCTTC. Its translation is CASGAGNGYTF. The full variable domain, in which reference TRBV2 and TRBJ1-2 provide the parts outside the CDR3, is EPEVTQTPSHQVTQMGQEVILRCVPISNHLYFYWYRQILGQKVEFLVSFYNNEISEKSEIFDDQFSVERPDGSNFTLKIRSTKLEDSAMYFCASGAGNGYTFGSGTRLTVV.

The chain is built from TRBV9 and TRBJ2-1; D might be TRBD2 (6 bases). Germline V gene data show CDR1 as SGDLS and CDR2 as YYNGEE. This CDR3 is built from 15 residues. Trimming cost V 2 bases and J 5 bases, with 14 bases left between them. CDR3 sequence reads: CASSVDYGGDNEQFF. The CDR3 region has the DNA TGTGCCAGCAGCGTGGACTATGGCGGGGACAATGAGCAGTTCTTC.

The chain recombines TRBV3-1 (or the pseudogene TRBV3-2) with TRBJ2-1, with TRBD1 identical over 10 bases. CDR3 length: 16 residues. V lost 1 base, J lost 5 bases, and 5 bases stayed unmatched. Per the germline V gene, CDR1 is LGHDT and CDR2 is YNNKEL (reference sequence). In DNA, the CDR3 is TGTGCCAGCAGCCAAGCCGGGACAGGGGCCGACAATGAGCAGTTCTTC. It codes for CASSQAGTGADNEQFF.

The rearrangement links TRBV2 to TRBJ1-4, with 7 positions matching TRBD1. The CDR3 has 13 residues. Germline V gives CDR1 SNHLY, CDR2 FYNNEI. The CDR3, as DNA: TGTGCGAGGCAGGGACAGCCAAATGAAAAACTGTTTTTT. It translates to CARQGQPNEKLFF.

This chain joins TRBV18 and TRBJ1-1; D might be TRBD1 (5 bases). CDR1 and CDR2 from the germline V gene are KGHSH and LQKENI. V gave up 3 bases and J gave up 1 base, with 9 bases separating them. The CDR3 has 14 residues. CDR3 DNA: TGTGCCAGCTCACCCCGACAGACGAACACTGAAGCTTTCTTT. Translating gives CASSPRQTNTEAFF.

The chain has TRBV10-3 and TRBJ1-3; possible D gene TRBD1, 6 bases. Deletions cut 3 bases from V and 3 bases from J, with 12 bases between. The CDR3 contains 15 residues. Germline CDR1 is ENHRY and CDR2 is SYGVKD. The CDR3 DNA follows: TGTGCCATCAGTGACGGGGCAGGGGTTGGAAACACCATATATTTT. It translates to CAISDGAGVGNTIYF.

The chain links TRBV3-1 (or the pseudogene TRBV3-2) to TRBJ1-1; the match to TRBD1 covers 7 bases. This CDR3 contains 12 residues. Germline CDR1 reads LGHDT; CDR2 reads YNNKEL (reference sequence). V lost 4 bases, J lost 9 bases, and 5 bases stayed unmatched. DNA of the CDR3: TGTGCCAGCAGCCTAACAGGGGATAAAGCTTTCTTT. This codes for CASSLTGDKAFF.

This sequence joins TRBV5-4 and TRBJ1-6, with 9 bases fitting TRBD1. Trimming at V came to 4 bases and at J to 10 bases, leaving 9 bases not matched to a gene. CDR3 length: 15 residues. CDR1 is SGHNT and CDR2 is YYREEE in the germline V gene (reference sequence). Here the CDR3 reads CASSRLGTGTSPLHF. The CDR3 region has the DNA TGTGCCAGCAGCCGACTCGGGACAGGGACCTCACCCCTCCACTTT.

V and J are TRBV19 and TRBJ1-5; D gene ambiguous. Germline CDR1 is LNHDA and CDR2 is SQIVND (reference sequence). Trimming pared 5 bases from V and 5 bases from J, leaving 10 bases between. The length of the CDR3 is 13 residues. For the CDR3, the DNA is TGTGCCAGTAGTCGTAGTTTCGATCAGCCCCAGCATTTT. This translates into CASSRSFDQPQHF.

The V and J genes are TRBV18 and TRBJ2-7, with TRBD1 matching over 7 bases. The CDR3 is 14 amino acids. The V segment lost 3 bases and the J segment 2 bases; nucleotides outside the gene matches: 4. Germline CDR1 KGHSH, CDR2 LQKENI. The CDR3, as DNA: TGTGCCAGCTCACCGATGGGACAGACCTACGAGCAGTACTTC. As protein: CASSPMGQTYEQYF. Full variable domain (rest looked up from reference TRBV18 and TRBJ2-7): NAGVMQNPRHLVRRRGQEARLRCSPMKGHSHVYWYRQLPEEGLKFMVYLQKENIIDESGMPKERFSAEFPKEGPSILRIQQVVRGDSAAYFCASSPMGQTYEQYFGPGTRLTVT.

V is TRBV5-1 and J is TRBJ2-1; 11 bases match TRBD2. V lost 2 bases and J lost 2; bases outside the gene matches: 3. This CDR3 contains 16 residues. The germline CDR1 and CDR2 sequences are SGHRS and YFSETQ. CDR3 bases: TGCGCCAGCAGCTTCGGTAGCGGGAGGGCCTACAATGAGCAGTTCTTC. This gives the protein CASSFGSGRAYNEQFF.

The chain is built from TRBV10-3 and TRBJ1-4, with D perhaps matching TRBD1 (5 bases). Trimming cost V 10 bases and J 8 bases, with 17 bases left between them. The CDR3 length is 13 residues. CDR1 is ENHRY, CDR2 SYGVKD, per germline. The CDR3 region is CATGLRRDEKLFF. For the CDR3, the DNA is TGTGCCACCGGACTGAGGCGGGACGAAAAACTGTTTTTT.

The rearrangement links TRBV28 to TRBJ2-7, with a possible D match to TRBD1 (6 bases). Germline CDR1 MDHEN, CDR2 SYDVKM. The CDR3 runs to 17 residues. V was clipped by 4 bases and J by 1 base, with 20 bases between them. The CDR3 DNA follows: TGTGCCAGCAGTTCCCCCTATGAGGGGGTCCGGTCCTACGAGCAGTACTTC. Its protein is CASSSPYEGVRSYEQYF.